This T cell receptor beta chain originates from a study of Ad26.COV2.S vaccination and SARS-CoV-2 variants (dated by TCRdb to the early 2020s). Broadly, across the study: Vaccine-arm donors were drawn from COV1001, a multicentre, randomized, double-blind, placebo-controlled phase I-IIa trial of Ad26.COV2.S in healthy adults. Ad26.COV2.S was administered intramuscularly at a dose of 5x10^10 or 1x10^11 viral particles, either as one shot or as two shots given 56 days apart. TCRbeta repertoire sequencing served as the tool for gauging how specific and how broad the SARS-CoV-2-reactive T cell receptors were following Ad26.COV2.S vaccination. A total of 32 samples were included in the TCR-sequenced set, comprising around 20 Ad26.COV2.S vaccine recipients, 5 placebo recipients and 8 SARS-CoV-2 convalescent individuals. Trial participants were randomized into five groups of five: low-dose or high-dose Ad26.COV2.S given once or twice, or placebo on both occasions. Throughout the experiments and outcome assessment, investigators stayed blinded to trial group allocation. What the work shows at the level of the full study, not this receptor alone: The study lacked the statistical power to compare responses across vaccine doses or regimens. Substantial breadth of spike-specific CD8+ and CD4+ T cell responses was reported after vaccination. Spike-specific TCR breadth was higher in Ad26.COV2.S recipients than in placebo recipients (P = 0.0014). The authors noted that the TCR breadth and depth analyses may have underestimated total T cell responses. Comparable non-spike TCR breadth was observed between vaccine and placebo recipients, consistent with only spike being contained in the vaccine.

The treatment or condition label corresponds to: 15 to 20 received Ad26.COV2.S at low or high dose, single or two shots; about 5 received placebo; per-sample allocation not given. For vaccine and placebo recipients, repertoires were sequenced using samples collected on day 63 after the first injection. In Cohort 1b, around 23 adults aged 18-55 years were enrolled at a single site in Boston, USA, between 29 July and 7 August 2020. As a vaccine, Ad26.COV2.S was a replication-incompetent adenovirus type 26 vector that expressed a prefusion-stabilized SARS-CoV-2 spike protein derived from the original Wuhan strain. To note about this clone: It has no known antigen specificity. No base quality values were provided; no much bigger clone lies one nucleotide off.

CDR1 LGHNT and CDR2 FRNRAP were looked up in the germline V gene. The CDR3 sequence holds 19 residues, the cysteine and phenylalanine included. Kept here is only the CDR3 DNA, which spans 57 bases and is read in frame from base 1. V and J lose 0 bases and 2 bases, and a span of 23 bases separates them. The immunoSEQ Assay was the method used to sequence TCRbeta CDR3 regions. After extraction, genomic DNA underwent amplification by bias-controlled multiplex PCR, followed by high-throughput sequencing. The authors' pipeline ran thus. To quantify the absolute abundance of every unique TCRbeta CDR3 region, sequences were collapsed and filtered. Usable DNA was measured by amplifying reference genes present in all nucleated cells, and TCRbeta template counts were normalized to that usable DNA to estimate T cell fraction. Repertoire TCRs were annotated as SARS-CoV-2-specific by exact matching of V gene, CDR3 amino acid sequence and J gene to a known reactive TCR set. The reference SARS-CoV-2 TCR set was obtained from MIRA and was filtered for enrichment in COVID-19-positive ImmuneCODE repertoires, whereby public or cross-reactive TCRs were removed. Using the MIRA antigens, annotated TCRs were further analysed by specific ORF or by position within an ORF. Depth was the summed frequency of annotated unique rearrangements, while breadth was defined as annotated unique rearrangements over total unique productive rearrangements. TCR breadth was compared between groups using two-sided Wilcoxon rank-sum tests. The table comes from immuneACCESS by way of TCRdb, which keeps in-frame sequences with V and J called. Part of the clones is missing from these tables; in studies checked, under half for an unresolved V gene and the rest for unknown reasons. The V and J calls and clone size are taken from that table; D and trimming were inferred from the DNA. This sample lists about 410,000 clones; about 88% were detected once. The ten largest clones add up to approximately 3.7% of the sample.

The rearranged segments are TRBV12-5 and TRBJ2-7; possibly the D gene is TRBD2, per 6 matching bases. Sequencing was performed on peripheral blood, taken in a trial of Ad26.COV2.S vaccine versus placebo. The receptor comes from a person between 18 and 59 years old who received the Ad26.COV2.S COVID-19 vaccine or a placebo. The nucleotide sequence reads TGTGCTAGTGGTTTGGTAAGGGGACGCGGGGAAATTTCCACCTACGAGCAGTACTTC. It is translated as CASGLVRGRGEISTYEQYF.